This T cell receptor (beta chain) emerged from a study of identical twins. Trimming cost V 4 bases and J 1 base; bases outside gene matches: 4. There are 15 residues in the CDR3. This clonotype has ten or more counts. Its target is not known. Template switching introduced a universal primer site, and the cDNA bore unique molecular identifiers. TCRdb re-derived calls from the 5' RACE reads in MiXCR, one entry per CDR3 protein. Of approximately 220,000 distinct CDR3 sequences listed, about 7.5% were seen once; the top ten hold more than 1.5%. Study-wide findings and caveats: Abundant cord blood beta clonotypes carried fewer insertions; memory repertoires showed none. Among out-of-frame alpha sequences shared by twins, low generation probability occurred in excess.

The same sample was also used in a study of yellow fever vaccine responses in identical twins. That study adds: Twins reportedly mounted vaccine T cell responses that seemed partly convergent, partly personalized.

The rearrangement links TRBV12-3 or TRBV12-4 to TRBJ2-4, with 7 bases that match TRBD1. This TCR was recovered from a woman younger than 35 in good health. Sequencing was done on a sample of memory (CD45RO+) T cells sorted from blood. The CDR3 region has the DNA TGTGCCAGCAGTTCGCTACAGGGGGCCAAAAACATTCAGTACTTC. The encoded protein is CASSSLQGAKNIQYF.